This T cell receptor beta chain was observed in a study of neurological immune-mediated disorders. Whole-study findings and limits: None of the CDR3 amino acid sequences of expanded clones recurred across subjects, suggesting private repertoires in all groups. The greatest TCR clonal expansion occurred in HTLV-1-associated myelopathy and the least in multiple sclerosis, which fell below healthy controls.

The CDR3 consists of 13 residues. Trimming took off 1 base at V and 5 bases at J, with 9 bases between the two ends. Germline CDR1 is SGHKS and CDR2 is YYEKEE (reference sequence). In every sequencing run, more than 170 million TCR-beta sequences were generated from 15-18 subjects. TCRdb re-called the 5' RACE reads with MiXCR, one entry per CDR3 protein. The sample consists of fewer than 55,000 distinct CDR3 sequences, around 6% of them appearing once. The sorted libraries involved the use of about 910,000 CD4+ or CD8+ T cells. This clonotype has at least ten counts. Its antigen is unknown. This sequence was found in a woman aged 40 to 55 in good health. The V call is TRBV5-5, the J call TRBJ2-5, with D tentatively TRBD2 (5 bases). Sequencing was carried out using CD4+ T cells from blood. The CDR3 bases are TGTGCCAGCAGCTTGAGTGGGGAGGAGACCCAGTACTTC. Amino acids: CASSLSGEETQYF.